The 23 T cell receptor beta chains reported below all come from one sample, sequenced in a study of T cell responses to AZD1222 COVID-19 vaccine. Produced via immunoSEQ multiplex PCR; TCRdb's table is partial and in-frame only. The data show 140,000 to 150,000 clones, around 92% seen once. Specimen: peripheral blood, collected 28 days after the second AZD1222 dose. The receptors originated from an adult who received the AZD1222 COVID-19 vaccine.

The chain joins TRBV5-5 to TRBJ1-5; D is perhaps TRBD1 (5 bases). This CDR3 region has 13 residues. V lost 4 bases and J 9 bases, leaving 14 bases between the germline ends. Germline V gene sequence: CDR1 SGHKS, CDR2 YYEKEE (reference sequence). The CDR3 sequence: CASSLGGSRPQHF. The CDR3 DNA sequence: TGTGCCAGCAGCCTGGGGGGGTCTCGGCCCCAGCATTTT.

The chain uses TRBV6-4 and TRBJ2-1, with 11 bases matching TRBD2. CDR1 and CDR2 (germline): MRHNA, SNTAGT. J lost 4 bases, V lost 0 bases, and 5 bases had no gene match. CDR3 size: 17 residues. The CDR3 is CASSDSSGRAVYNEQFF. The CDR3 nucleotides read TGTGCCAGCAGTGACTCTAGCGGGAGGGCCGTATACAATGAGCAGTTCTTC.

The chain joins TRBV15 to TRBJ2-1; D is possibly TRBD1 (6 bases). CDR1 and CDR2 (germline): LNHNV, YYDKDF (reference sequence). V lost 0 bases and J lost 0, with 12 bases in between. This CDR3 spans 17 amino acids. CDR3 sequence reads: CATSREGRGYSYNEQFF. The CDR3, as DNA: TGTGCCACCAGCAGAGAGGGCAGGGGATACTCCTACAATGAGCAGTTCTTC.

This chain joins TRBV5-4 and TRBJ2-1; 7 positions agree with TRBD2. Germline CDR1 is SGHNT and CDR2 is YYREEE (reference sequence). This CDR3 contains 16 residues. The ends lost 3 bases at V and 6 bases at J; junction bases unmatched: 12. The CDR3 spells CASSSLLARRLNEQFF. In DNA, the CDR3 is TGTGCCAGCAGCTCCCTACTAGCGAGACGTCTCAATGAGCAGTTCTTC.

The sample holds one count of this clone. The chain has TRBV10-3 and TRBJ2-7, with 8 bases matching TRBD1. Germline CDR1 reads ENHRY; CDR2 reads SYGVKD. V trimming: 2 bases; J trimming: 4 bases; junction bases outside the gene matches: 7. The CDR3 loop spans 15 amino acids. CDR3 residues: CAISEQDRARYEQYF. Written as DNA, the CDR3 is TGTGCCATCAGTGAGCAGGACAGGGCAAGATACGAGCAGTACTTC.

The chain combines TRBV12-3 or TRBV12-4 with TRBJ2-1, with 8 positions matching TRBD2. The CDR3 is 12 residues long. The J segment lost 15 bases and the V segment lost 5 bases, leaving 9 bases of the junction unmatched. The CDR3 DNA is TGTGCCAGCAGTAAGGGGACTAGAAGAACGTTCTTC. This sequence encodes CASSKGTRRTFF.

The chain carries TRBV18 and TRBJ2-7, with 9 bases identical to TRBD2. Germline V gene lookup returns CDR1 KGHSH and CDR2 LQKENI. Trimming removed 3 bases from V and 7 bases from J; junction bases left unmatched: 7. The CDR3 has 14 amino acids. This CDR3 reads CASSPLAGRQEQYF. CDR3 sequence (DNA): TGTGCCAGCTCACCCCTAGCGGGAAGGCAAGAGCAGTACTTC.

The chain combines TRBV12-3 or TRBV12-4 with TRBJ1-3; possible D gene TRBD1, 5 bases. This CDR3 has 13 amino acids. The V and J ends lost 8 bases and 0 bases respectively, with 8 bases between them. The CDR3 DNA sequence: TGTGCCAGCGACAGACCCTCTGGAAACACCATATATTTT. This codes for CASDRPSGNTIYF.

This clone appeared once. V gene TRBV6-5 combines with J gene TRBJ2-7; D is possibly TRBD1 or TRBD2 (5 bases each). V was cut by 0 bases and J by 7 bases, with 7 bases left in between. CDR3 length: 12 amino acids. CDR1 and CDR2 from the germline V gene are MNHEY and SVGAGI. As DNA, the CDR3 is TGTGCCAGCAGTTACTCGGGGGTTGAGCAGTACTTC. As protein: CASSYSGVEQYF.

This chain links TRBV2 with TRBJ2-5; D might be TRBD1 (6 bases). V was pared by 6 bases and J by 2 bases, with 13 bases between. Germline lookup yields CDR1 SNHLY and CDR2 FYNNEI. The CDR3 extends over 14 amino acids. CDR3 residues: CASRGLRGQETQYF. The CDR3, as DNA: TGTGCCAGCAGGGGGTTGAGGGGGCAAGAGACCCAGTACTTC.

The gene calls are TRBV9 and TRBJ2-1, with D perhaps given as TRBD1 or TRBD2 (5 bases each). CDR3 length: 13 residues. The V gene's germline CDR1 is SGDLS and CDR2 YYNGEE. Trimming pared 0 bases from V and 7 bases from J, leaving 8 bases between. CDR3 in DNA: TGTGCCAGCAGCGTAGATGGGGGTAATGAGCAGTTCTTC. This gives the protein CASSVDGGNEQFF.

CDR3 residues: CASRYDREAPDTQYF. CDR3 nucleotide sequence: TGTGCCAGTAGATATGACAGGGAGGCCCCAGATACGCAGTATTTT. This chain connects TRBV19 to TRBJ2-3, with D possibly matching TRBD1 (7 bases). CDR1 is LNHDA and CDR2 is SQIVND in the germline V gene (reference sequence). This CDR3 region has 15 residues. The V end was cut by 6 bases, the J end by 4 bases, with 17 bases between.

The V gene is TRBV27, the J gene TRBJ2-2; 7 nucleotides match TRBD1. Per germline, CDR1 MNHEY and CDR2 SMNVEV (reference sequence). CDR3 length equals 14 residues. V shed 10 bases, J shed 1 base, and the junction held 6 bases outside the gene matches. DNA for the CDR3: TGTGCCACCAGACGACAGGGGAACACCGGGGAGCTGTTTTTT. Encoded protein: CATRRQGNTGELFF.

V gene TRBV5-1 combines with J gene TRBJ1-2, with D maybe TRBD1 (5 bases). V shed 0 bases and J shed 6 bases, with 12 bases lying between them. The CDR3 contains 14 residues. Looked up from germline, CDR1 is SGHRS and CDR2 is YFSETQ. The CDR3 DNA reads TGCGCCAGCAGCTTGGGAGACAGTAGTCATGGCTACACCTTC. Translating gives CASSLGDSSHGYTF.

CDR3 protein: CASFGASGGTDTQYF. CDR3 bases: TGTGCCAGCTTTGGGGCTAGCGGGGGCACAGATACGCAGTATTTT. V is TRBV11-2 and J is TRBJ2-3, with 9 bases lining up with TRBD2. In germline, CDR1 is SGHAT, CDR2 FQNNGV. The CDR3 consists of 15 residues. Germline trimming cut 8 bases from V and 1 base from J; bases unmatched to any gene: 7.

This clone was picked up a small number of times. The V gene is TRBV4-1, the J gene TRBJ1-2; a weak D match, TRBD1 (6 bases). This CDR3 comprises 17 residues. Trimming removed 3 bases at V and 7 bases at J, with 24 bases between. Germline CDR1 is MGHRA and CDR2 is YSYEKL. CDR3 nucleotide sequence: TGCGCCAGCAGCCAGGACCCCCCGGGGGGGGCCGTCCGTGGCTACACCTTC. Translating it yields CASSQDPPGGAVRGYTF.

The DNA for the CDR3 is TGTGCCAGCAGCTTAGGACGGGGGCTGGGGACTGAAGCTTTCTTT. As protein: CASSLGRGLGTEAFF. This chain connects TRBV7-8 to TRBJ1-1, with a possible D match to TRBD1 (6 bases). Trimming pared 1 base from V and 5 bases from J, leaving 14 bases between. Germline CDR1 and CDR2: SGHVS and FQNEAQ. The CDR3 has 15 residues.

The chain couples TRBV5-1 to TRBJ1-3; D is undetermined. V was clipped by 4 bases and J by 4 bases, with 6 bases between them. This CDR3 contains 12 residues. Per the germline V gene, CDR1 is SGHRS and CDR2 is YFSETQ. The CDR3 nucleotides read TGCGCCAGCAGCGTGGCCGGAAACACCATATATTTT. This sequence encodes CASSVAGNTIYF.

The rearrangement links TRBV9 to TRBJ2-7; 8 nucleotides align to TRBD1. Germline loops: CDR1 SGDLS, CDR2 YYNGEE. The CDR3 is 14 residues long. V shed 4 bases and J 3 bases; nucleotides not matched to a gene: 6. CDR3 sequence (DNA): TGTGCCAGCAGCCTGGGGGGACAGGACTACGAGCAGTACTTC. Translated: CASSLGGQDYEQYF.

This chain connects TRBV9 to TRBJ1-4; D is uncertain. The CDR3 totals 14 residues. V lost 3 bases, J lost 5 bases, and 11 bases lay in between. CDR1 SGDLS and CDR2 YYNGEE come from the germline V gene. The CDR3 sequence is CASSAGRRNEKLFF. Here the CDR3 DNA reads TGTGCCAGCAGCGCCGGACGAAGAAATGAAAAACTGTTTTTT.

V gene TRBV2 combines with J gene TRBJ1-4; TRBD1 might be the D (6 bases). The CDR3 is 14 residues long. Germline V gene data show CDR1 as SNHLY and CDR2 as FYNNEI. The V and J ends lost 8 bases and 5 bases respectively, with 15 bases between them. The CDR3 bases are TGTGCCAGCCGTGGGGCAGGGGTAAATGAAAAACTGTTTTTT. Translating gives CASRGAGVNEKLFF.

The chain couples TRBV10-3 to TRBJ2-1; no reliable D call. CDR1 ENHRY and CDR2 SYGVKD come from the germline V gene. This CDR3 has 12 residues. Trimming removed 2 bases from V and 16 bases from J, with 15 bases in between. The CDR3 DNA reads as TGTGCCATCAGTGAGACGGGCCGAGGTGGATTCTTC. Translating gives CAISETGRGGFF.

The chain has TRBV28 and TRBJ2-1; maybe TRBD1 (5 bases). V was shortened by 3 bases and J by 5 bases, with 14 bases between the two germline ends. This CDR3 is built from 15 residues. Germline V CDR1 and CDR2: MDHEN, SYDVKM. The CDR3 reads CASSLLGPRDNEQFF. In DNA form, the CDR3 reads TGTGCCAGCAGTTTGTTGGGTCCCAGGGACAATGAGCAGTTCTTC.